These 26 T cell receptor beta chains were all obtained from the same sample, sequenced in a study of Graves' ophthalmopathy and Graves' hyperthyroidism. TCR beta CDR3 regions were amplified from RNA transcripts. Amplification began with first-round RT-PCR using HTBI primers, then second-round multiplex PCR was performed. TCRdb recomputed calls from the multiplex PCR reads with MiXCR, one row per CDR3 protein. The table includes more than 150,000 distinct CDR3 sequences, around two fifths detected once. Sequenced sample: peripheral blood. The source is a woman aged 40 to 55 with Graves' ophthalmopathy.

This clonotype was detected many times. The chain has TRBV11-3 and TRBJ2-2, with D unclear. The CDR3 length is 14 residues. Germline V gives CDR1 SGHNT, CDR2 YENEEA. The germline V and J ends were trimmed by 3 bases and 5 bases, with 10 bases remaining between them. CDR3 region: CASSLFSGTGELFF. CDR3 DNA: TGTGCCAGCAGCTTGTTCAGTGGGACCGGGGAGCTGTTTTTT.

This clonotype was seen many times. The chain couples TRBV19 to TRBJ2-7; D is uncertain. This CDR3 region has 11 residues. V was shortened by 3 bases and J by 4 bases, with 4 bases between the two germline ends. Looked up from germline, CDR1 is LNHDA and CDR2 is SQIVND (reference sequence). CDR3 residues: CASSMGYEQYF. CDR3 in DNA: TGTGCCAGTAGTATGGGATACGAGCAGTACTTC. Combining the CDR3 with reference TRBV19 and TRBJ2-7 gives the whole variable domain DGGITQSPKYLFRKEGQNVTLSCEQNLNHDAMYWYRQDPGQGLRLIYYSQIVNDFQKGDIAEGYSVSREKKESFPLTVTSAQKNPTAFYLCASSMGYEQYFGPGTRLTVT.

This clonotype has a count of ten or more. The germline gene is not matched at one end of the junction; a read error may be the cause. The CDR3 region has the DNA TGTACCAGCAGTCTAATAGGACAGGGTGGCTACACCTTC. Residues: CTSSLIGQGGYTF. The rearrangement links TRBV27 to TRBJ1-2, with TRBD1 matching 8 bases. CDR3 length equals 13 residues. From germline, CDR1 is MNHEY and CDR2 SMNVEV (reference sequence).

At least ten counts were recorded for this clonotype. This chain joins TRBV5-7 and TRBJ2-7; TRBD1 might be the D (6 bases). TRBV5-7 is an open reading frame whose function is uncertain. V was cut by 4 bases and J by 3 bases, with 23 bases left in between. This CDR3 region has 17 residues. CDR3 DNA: TGTGCCAGCAGCACCCTTCTATCCAGACAGGTGGACTACGAGCAGTACTTC. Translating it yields CASSTLLSRQVDYEQYF.

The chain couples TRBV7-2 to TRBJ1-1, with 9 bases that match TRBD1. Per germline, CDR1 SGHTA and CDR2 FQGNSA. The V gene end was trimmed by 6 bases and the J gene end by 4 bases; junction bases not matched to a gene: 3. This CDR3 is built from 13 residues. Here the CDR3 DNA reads TGTGCCAGCAGGAGGACAGGGGCCACTGAAGCTTTCTTT. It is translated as CASRRTGATEAFF.

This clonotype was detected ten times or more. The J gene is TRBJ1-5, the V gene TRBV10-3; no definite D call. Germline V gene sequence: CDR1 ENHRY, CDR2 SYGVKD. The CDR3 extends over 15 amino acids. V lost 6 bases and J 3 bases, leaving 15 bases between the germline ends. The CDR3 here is CAIRSKTGDNQPQHF. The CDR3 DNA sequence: TGTGCCATCAGGTCCAAAACCGGGGACAATCAGCCCCAGCATTTT.

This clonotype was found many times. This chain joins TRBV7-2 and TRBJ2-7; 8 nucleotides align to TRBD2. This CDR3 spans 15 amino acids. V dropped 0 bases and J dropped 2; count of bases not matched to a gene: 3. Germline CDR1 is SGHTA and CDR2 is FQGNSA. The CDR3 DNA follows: TGTGCCAGCAGCTTAGCCGCGGGGGGTACCTACGAGCAGTACTTC. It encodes CASSLAAGGTYEQYF.

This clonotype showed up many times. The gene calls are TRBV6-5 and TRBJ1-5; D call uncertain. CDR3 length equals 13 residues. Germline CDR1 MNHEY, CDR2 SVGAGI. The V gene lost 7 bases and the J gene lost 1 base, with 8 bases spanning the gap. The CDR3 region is CASMDGSNQPQHF. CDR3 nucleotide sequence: TGTGCCAGCATGGACGGGAGCAATCAGCCCCAGCATTTT.

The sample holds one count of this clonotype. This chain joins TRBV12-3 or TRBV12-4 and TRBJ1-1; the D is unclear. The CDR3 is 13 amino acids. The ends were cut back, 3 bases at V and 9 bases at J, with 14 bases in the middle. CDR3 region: CASSFVGSEKAFF. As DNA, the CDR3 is TGTGCCAGCAGTTTTGTTGGGTCAGAAAAAGCTTTCTTT.

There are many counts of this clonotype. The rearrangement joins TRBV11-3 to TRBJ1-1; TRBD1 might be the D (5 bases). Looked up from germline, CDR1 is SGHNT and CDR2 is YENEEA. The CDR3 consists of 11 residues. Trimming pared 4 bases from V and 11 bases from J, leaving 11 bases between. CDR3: CASSSEDKAFF. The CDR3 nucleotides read TGTGCCAGCAGCTCCGAGGACAAGGCTTTCTTT.

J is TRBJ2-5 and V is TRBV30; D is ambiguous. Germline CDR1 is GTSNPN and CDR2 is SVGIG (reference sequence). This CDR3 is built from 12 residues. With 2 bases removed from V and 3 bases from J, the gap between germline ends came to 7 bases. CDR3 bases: TGTGCCTGGAGTCGGGTGAAAGAGACCCAGTACTTC. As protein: CAWSRVKETQYF.

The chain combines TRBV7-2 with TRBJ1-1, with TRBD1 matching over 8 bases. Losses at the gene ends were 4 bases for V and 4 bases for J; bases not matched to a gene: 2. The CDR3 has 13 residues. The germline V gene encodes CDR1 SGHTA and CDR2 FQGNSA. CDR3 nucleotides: TGTGCCAGCAGCTGGGGGACAGGCACTGAAGCTTTCTTT. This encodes CASSWGTGTEAFF.

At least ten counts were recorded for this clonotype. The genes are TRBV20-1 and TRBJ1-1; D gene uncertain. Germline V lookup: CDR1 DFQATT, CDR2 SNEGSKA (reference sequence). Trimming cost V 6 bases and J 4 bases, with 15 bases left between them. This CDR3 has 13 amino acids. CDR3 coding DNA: TGCAGTGCCCCAAGGGTGGGTGGCACTGAAGCTTTCTTT. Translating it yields CSAPRVGGTEAFF.

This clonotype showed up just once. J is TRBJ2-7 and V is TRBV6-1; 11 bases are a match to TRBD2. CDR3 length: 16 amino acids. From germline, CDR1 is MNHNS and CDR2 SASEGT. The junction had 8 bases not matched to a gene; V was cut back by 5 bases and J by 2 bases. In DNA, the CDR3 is TGTGCCAGCAGTCTTGATAGCGGGAGGGAAACCTACGAGCAGTACTTC. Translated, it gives CASSLDSGRETYEQYF.

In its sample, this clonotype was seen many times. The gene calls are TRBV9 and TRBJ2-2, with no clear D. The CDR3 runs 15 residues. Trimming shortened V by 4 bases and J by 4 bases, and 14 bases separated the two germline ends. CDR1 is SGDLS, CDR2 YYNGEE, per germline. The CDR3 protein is CASSTHLGLTGELFF. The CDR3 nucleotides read TGTGCCAGCAGCACACATCTAGGGCTCACCGGGGAGCTGTTTTTT.

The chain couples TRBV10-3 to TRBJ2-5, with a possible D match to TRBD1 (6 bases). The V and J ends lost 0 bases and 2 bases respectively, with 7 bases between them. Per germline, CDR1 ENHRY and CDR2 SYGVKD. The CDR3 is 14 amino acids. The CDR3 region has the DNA TGTGCCATCAGTGAGTCAGGACAGCAAGAGACCCAGTACTTC. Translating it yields CAISESGQQETQYF.

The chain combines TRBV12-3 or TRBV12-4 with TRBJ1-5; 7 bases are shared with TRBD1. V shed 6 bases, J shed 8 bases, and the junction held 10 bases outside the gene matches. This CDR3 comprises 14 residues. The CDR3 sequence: CASSPSRGREPQHF. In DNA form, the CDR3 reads TGTGCCAGCAGCCCTAGTAGGGGGCGAGAGCCCCAGCATTTT.

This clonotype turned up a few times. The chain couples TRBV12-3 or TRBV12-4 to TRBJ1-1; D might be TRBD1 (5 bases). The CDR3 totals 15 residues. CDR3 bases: TGTGCGTCAAGTCAGGACATTCTTCTGAACACTGAAGCTTTCTTT. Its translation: CASSQDILLNTEAFF.

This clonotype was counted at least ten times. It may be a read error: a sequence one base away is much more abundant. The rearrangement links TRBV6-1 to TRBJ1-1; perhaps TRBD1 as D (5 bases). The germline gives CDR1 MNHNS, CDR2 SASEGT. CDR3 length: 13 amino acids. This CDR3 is CASRQTENTGAFF. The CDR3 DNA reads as TGTGCCAGCAGGCAGACAGAGAACACTGGAGCTTTCTTT.

The CDR3 region has the DNA TGCAGCGTTGTTTCCGGGAGGCCCACCGGGGAGCTGTTTTTT. Translated: CSVVSGRPTGELFF. The genes are TRBV29-1 and TRBJ2-2; 7 nucleotides align to TRBD2. The CDR3 length is 14 residues. Germline trimming cut 4 bases from V and 4 bases from J; bases unmatched to any gene: 6. Germline loops: CDR1 SQVTM, CDR2 ANQGSEA.

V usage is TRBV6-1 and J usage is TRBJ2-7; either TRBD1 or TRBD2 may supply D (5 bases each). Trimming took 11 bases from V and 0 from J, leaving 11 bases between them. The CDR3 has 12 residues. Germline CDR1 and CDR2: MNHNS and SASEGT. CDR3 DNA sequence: TGTGCCGCGAGGGACCACTCCTACGAGCAGTACTTC. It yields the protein CAARDHSYEQYF.

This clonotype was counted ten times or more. The CDR3 reads CSVVFSYGTEAFF. CDR3 DNA sequence: TGCAGCGTTGTGTTCAGCTACGGGACTGAAGCTTTCTTT. The J gene is TRBJ1-1, the V gene TRBV29-1; D gene uncertain. The CDR3 covers 13 residues. V was trimmed by 4 bases and J by 5 bases, leaving 14 bases between them. Germline CDR1 and CDR2: SQVTM and ANQGSEA.

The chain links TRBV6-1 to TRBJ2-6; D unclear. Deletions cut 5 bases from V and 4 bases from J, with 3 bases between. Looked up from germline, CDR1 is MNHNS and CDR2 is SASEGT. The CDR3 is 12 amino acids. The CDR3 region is CASSKGANVLTF. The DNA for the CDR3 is TGTGCCAGCAGTAAGGGGGCCAACGTCCTGACTTTC.

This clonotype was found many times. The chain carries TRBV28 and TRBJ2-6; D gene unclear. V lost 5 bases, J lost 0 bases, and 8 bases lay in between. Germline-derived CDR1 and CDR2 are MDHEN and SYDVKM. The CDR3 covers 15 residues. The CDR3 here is CASSTPSSGANVLTF. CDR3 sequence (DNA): TGTGCCAGCAGTACACCCAGCTCTGGGGCCAACGTCCTGACTTTC.

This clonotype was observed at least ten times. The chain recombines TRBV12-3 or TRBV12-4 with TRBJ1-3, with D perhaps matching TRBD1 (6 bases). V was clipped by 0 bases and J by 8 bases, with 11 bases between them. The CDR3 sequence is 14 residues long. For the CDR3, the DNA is TGTGCCAGCAGTTTAGCCAGGGGAGTAGACACCATATATTTT. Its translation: CASSLARGVDTIYF.

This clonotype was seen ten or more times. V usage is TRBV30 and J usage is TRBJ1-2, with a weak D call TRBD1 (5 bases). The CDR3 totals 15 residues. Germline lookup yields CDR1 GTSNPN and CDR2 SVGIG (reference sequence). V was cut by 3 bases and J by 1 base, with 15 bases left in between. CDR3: CAWSDFAGRNYGYTF. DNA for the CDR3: TGTGCCTGGAGCGATTTTGCGGGGCGTAACTATGGCTACACCTTC.